These 21 T cell receptor beta chains came from one sample sequenced in a study of cytomegalovirus exposure and HLA in healthy donors. PCR involved 60 Vbeta and 13 Jbeta primers. Sequencing was performed with immunoSEQ multiplex PCR; in TCRdb, only in-frame clones are kept and a portion is missing. The table has around 65,000 clones, around 73% seen once; the top ten hold roughly 3.1%. Material for sequencing was PBMCs. These receptors all come from a girl aged 5 to 17 in good health and CMV-seropositive.

The rearrangement joins TRBV2 to TRBJ2-7; a weak D match, TRBD2 (7 bases). Trimming took 3 bases from V and 1 from J, leaving 16 bases between them. Germline assignment: CDR1 SNHLY and CDR2 FYNNEI. This CDR3 contains 16 residues. The CDR3 region has the DNA TGTGCCAGCAGTGACACCGGGGGGCGCTTGTCCTACGAGCAGTACTTC. Protein: CASSDTGGRLSYEQYF.

The chain recombines TRBV10-3 with TRBJ1-1, with unresolved D. The CDR3 runs 14 residues. CDR1 and CDR2 from the germline V gene are ENHRY and SYGVKD. V lost 2 bases to trimming and J lost 1 base, with 8 bases between them. DNA of the CDR3: TGTGCCATCAGTGAGCCCCACACGAACACTGAAGCTTTCTTT. Translated, it gives CAISEPHTNTEAFF.

This CDR3 is CASSEARTGNYGYTF. The CDR3 region has the DNA TGTGCCAGCAGTGAGGCCCGGACAGGCAACTATGGCTACACCTTC. This chain connects TRBV2 to TRBJ1-2; 7 nucleotides line up with TRBD1. Germline values: CDR1 SNHLY, CDR2 FYNNEI. CDR3 length: 15 amino acids. V lost 3 bases to trimming and J lost 2 bases; unmatched junction nucleotides: 6.

This clone was observed once. J is TRBJ1-2 and V is TRBV4-3, with 7 positions matching TRBD1. The V gene's germline CDR1 is LGHNA and CDR2 YSLEER. J was trimmed by 4 bases and V by 0 bases; bases with no gene match: 8. The CDR3 covers 16 residues. Written as DNA, the CDR3 is TGCGCCAGCAGCCAAGAATTAACAGGGGTTGGCTATGGCTACACCTTC. This translates into CASSQELTGVGYGYTF.

This rearrangement joins TRBV9 to TRBJ1-1, with D perhaps TRBD1 (5 bases). V was shortened by 5 bases and J by 1 base, with 18 bases between the two germline ends. The CDR3 has 16 amino acids. Germline V gene lookup returns CDR1 SGDLS and CDR2 YYNGEE. The CDR3 sequence is CASSSYGGGGNTEAFF. DNA of the CDR3: TGTGCCAGCAGTTCCTACGGGGGTGGGGGGAACACTGAAGCTTTCTTT.

This chain uses TRBV6-5 with TRBJ1-2; 8 bases fit TRBD1. Germline V gives CDR1 MNHEY, CDR2 SVGAGI. CDR3 length: 13 amino acids. J gave up 7 bases and V 5 bases, and 6 bases lay outside the gene matches. CDR3 sequence (DNA): TGTGCCAGCAGTATCGACAGGGGAGGTGGCTACACCTTC. Protein product: CASSIDRGGGYTF.

This chain uses TRBV5-6 with TRBJ2-5; no clear D. The CDR3 spans 12 residues. The germline gives CDR1 SGHDT, CDR2 YYEEEE. V shed 4 bases and J shed 11 bases, with 15 bases lying between them. CDR3 sequence: CASSLSAARQYF. The CDR3 bases are TGTGCCAGCAGCCTCTCAGCAGCGAGGCAGTACTTC.

The rearrangement links TRBV15 to TRBJ2-1; a possible D gene is TRBD2 (7 bases). The CDR3 contains 13 residues. In germline, CDR1 is LNHNV, CDR2 YYDKDF (reference sequence). V lost 0 bases and J 14 bases, leaving 14 bases between the germline ends. CDR3 sequence: CATSRDQGGGKFF. The CDR3 nucleotides read TGTGCCACCAGCAGAGATCAGGGAGGGGGGAAGTTCTTC.

The chain carries TRBV9 and TRBJ2-5; 7 positions match TRBD2. Germline V gives CDR1 SGDLS, CDR2 YYNGEE. CDR3 length equals 13 residues. V lost 6 bases to trimming and J lost 5 bases; unmatched junction nucleotides: 7. The CDR3 DNA reads TGTGCCAGCAACTCATGGGGGGGGGAGACCCAGTACTTC. The encoded protein is CASNSWGGETQYF.

The chain couples TRBV18 to TRBJ2-1; tentative D call: TRBD2 (5 bases). Germline CDR1 and CDR2: KGHSH and LQKENI. This CDR3 comprises 14 residues. V lost 3 bases and J 5 bases, leaving 11 bases between the germline ends. CDR3 protein: CASSPTTRHNEQFF. The CDR3, as DNA: TGTGCCAGCTCACCTACAACTAGACACAATGAGCAGTTCTTC. Together with reference TRBV18 and TRBJ2-1, the CDR3 gives the full variable domain: NAGVMQNPRHLVRRRGQEARLRCSPMKGHSHVYWYRQLPEEGLKFMVYLQKENIIDESGMPKERFSAEFPKEGPSILRIQQVVRGDSAAYFCASSPTTRHNEQFFGPGTRLTVL.

The chain carries TRBV29-1 and TRBJ2-7; 12 nucleotides line up with TRBD2. In germline, CDR1 is SQVTM, CDR2 ANQGSEA. Unmatched junction bases numbered 2, after V lost 3 bases and J lost 5 bases. The CDR3 is 13 amino acids. The CDR3 nucleotides read TGCAGCGTTGAGACTAGCGGGAGACACGAGCAGTACTTC. Translation gives CSVETSGRHEQYF.

The rearrangement joins TRBV5-1 to TRBJ1-3; a possible D gene is TRBD1 (6 bases). CDR3 length: 14 residues. V lost 4 bases and J lost 0, with 8 bases in between. Germline V lookup: CDR1 SGHRS, CDR2 YFSETQ. The CDR3 protein is CASSTQGSGNTIYF. Here the CDR3 DNA reads TGCGCCAGCAGCACACAGGGCTCTGGAAACACCATATATTTT.

This chain connects TRBV7-6 to TRBJ1-5; possibly TRBD1 for D (6 bases). Trimming shortened V by 5 bases and J by 4 bases, and 15 bases separated the two germline ends. Germline V gene lookup returns CDR1 SGHVS and CDR2 FNYEAQ. The CDR3 has 15 amino acids. The CDR3 nucleotides are TGTGCCAGCAGCCCACTCCGGGACACAAATCAGCCCCAGCATTTT. It codes for CASSPLRDTNQPQHF.

The V gene is TRBV28, the J gene TRBJ1-4, with D possibly matching TRBD1 (5 bases). Looked up from germline, CDR1 is MDHEN and CDR2 is SYDVKM. The V gene lost 4 bases and the J gene lost 3 bases, with 12 bases spanning the gap. This CDR3 has 15 amino acids. The CDR3 nucleotides read TGTGCCAGCAGTTCCTCAGGGTTATCTAATGAAAAACTGTTTTTT. It specifies CASSSSGLSNEKLFF.

This clone was detected a few times. The genes are TRBV6-1 and TRBJ1-5; D is possibly TRBD1 (6 bases). V was pared by 7 bases and J by 2 bases, with 15 bases between. This CDR3 is 15 amino acids long. Germline CDR1 reads MNHNS; CDR2 reads SASEGT. The CDR3 DNA reads as TGTGCCAGCAATGGACAGACGGTAGGCAATCAGCCCCAGCATTTT. Its translation: CASNGQTVGNQPQHF.

The chain carries TRBV2 and TRBJ1-6, with D possibly TRBD1 on 5 matching bases. Trimming shortened V by 11 bases and J by 11 bases, and 25 bases separated the two germline ends. The V gene's germline CDR1 is SNHLY and CDR2 FYNNEI. This CDR3 is built from 15 residues. CDR3 nucleotide sequence: TGTGCCCGAAGGACCGGGGGTTCGGCGTCAGCACCCCTCCACTTT. Encoded protein: CARRTGGSASAPLHF.

The J gene is TRBJ2-7, the V gene TRBV30, with 7 positions matching TRBD2. Germline V CDR1 and CDR2: GTSNPN, SVGIG (reference sequence). V dropped 2 bases and J dropped 2; count of bases not matched to a gene: 9. The CDR3 is 15 residues long. CDR3 nucleotide sequence: TGTGCCTGGAGTCAGAAAGCGGGGCTGGCCTACGAGCAGTACTTC. Translation: CAWSQKAGLAYEQYF.

Only a few counts were recorded for this clone. The J gene is TRBJ2-1, the V gene TRBV10-3; tentative D call: TRBD2 (6 bases). The CDR3 loop spans 16 amino acids. Deletions cut 4 bases from V and 6 bases from J, with 19 bases between. The germline V gene has CDR1 ENHRY and CDR2 SYGVKD. The CDR3 region has the DNA TGTGCCATCAGTGGGGCCGGTAGCGGAGTTCTCAATGAGCAGTTCTTC. Protein: CAISGAGSGVLNEQFF.

The V gene is TRBV5-6, the J gene TRBJ2-7; 7 nucleotides match TRBD2. The CDR3 consists of 12 residues. V lost 3 bases, J lost 3 bases, and 0 bases stayed unmatched. Germline CDR1 reads SGHDT; CDR2 reads YYEEEE. CDR3 coding DNA: TGTGCCAGCAGCTGGGAGGGCTACGAGCAGTACTTC. It encodes CASSWEGYEQYF.

This clone was counted a single time. This CDR3 is CASSPAGPEGTQYF. The CDR3 nucleotides read TGTGCCAGCAGCCCCGCAGGGCCGGAGGGGACCCAGTACTTC. The rearrangement uses TRBV5-4 and TRBJ2-5, with a possible D match to TRBD2 (6 bases). Per germline, CDR1 SGHNT and CDR2 YYREEE (reference sequence). With 4 bases removed from V and 7 bases from J, the gap between germline ends came to 17 bases. CDR3 size: 14 residues.

This sequence joins TRBV7-2 and TRBJ1-1, with D perhaps matching TRBD1 (5 bases). Trimming shortened V by 2 bases and J by 7 bases, and 11 bases separated the two germline ends. Germline V gene lookup returns CDR1 SGHTA and CDR2 FQGNSA. This CDR3 has 13 residues. The CDR3 nucleotides read TGTGCCAGCAGCTTAACTGGGGGGGGTGAAGCTTTCTTT. Protein product: CASSLTGGGEAFF.